The 14 T cell receptor beta chains given below trace back to one sample, sequenced in a study of OX40 agonist ivuxolimab in advanced cancers. The repertoire was sequenced with immunoSEQ multiplex PCR; TCRdb's copy has only in-frame clones and lacks some. The repertoire consists of fewer than 40,000 clones, with about 90% occurring once and the leading ten covering about 20%. The input for sequencing was CD4+ or CD8+ T cells sorted from blood, taken in a trial of the OX40 agonist ivuxolimab. The receptors originated from an adult with an advanced solid tumor such as melanoma, head and neck, liver or kidney cancer.

V is TRBV5-6 and J is TRBJ1-2, with D perhaps matching TRBD1 (5 bases). The CDR3 sequence is 15 residues long. CDR1 is SGHDT and CDR2 is YYEEEE in the germline V gene. V lost 0 bases and J lost 5, with 14 bases in between. CDR3 sequence (DNA): TGTGCCAGCAGCTTGGAGCTGGGGGAATGGTATGGCTACACCTTC. Translating gives CASSLELGEWYGYTF.

This chain connects TRBV29-1 to TRBJ1-1; no definite D call. This CDR3 contains 12 residues. Germline lookup yields CDR1 SQVTM and CDR2 ANQGSEA. V was trimmed by 1 base and J by 4 bases, leaving 7 bases between them. The CDR3 is CSVEGEGTEAFF. Here the CDR3 DNA reads TGCAGCGTTGAAGGGGAGGGCACTGAAGCTTTCTTT.

The chain is built from TRBV10-1 and TRBJ2-7, with 7 bases matching TRBD1. J lost 4 bases, V lost 5 bases, and 20 bases had no gene match. Germline-derived CDR1 and CDR2 are WNHNN and SYGVQD (reference sequence). CDR3 length: 18 residues. CDR3 in amino acids: CASSILDRVRPLLYEQYF. As DNA, the CDR3 is TGCGCCAGCAGTATTCTTGACAGGGTCCGGCCGCTACTATACGAGCAGTACTTC.

The chain combines TRBV14 with TRBJ2-2, with 8 bases lining up with TRBD1. The J segment lost 12 bases and the V segment lost 4 bases, leaving 4 bases of the junction unmatched. Germline assignment: CDR1 SGHDN and CDR2 FVKESK. The CDR3 has 12 residues. The CDR3 spells CASSRGQGKLFF. The CDR3 DNA follows: TGTGCCAGCAGCCGAGGACAGGGAAAGCTGTTTTTT.

The J gene is TRBJ2-5, the V gene TRBV2; TRBD1 aligns across 7 bases. The J call is doubtful: the DNA matches TRBJ2-7 better. The CDR3 length is 14 residues. In germline, CDR1 is SNHLY, CDR2 FYNNEI. CDR3 sequence: CASSDGTDIYEQYF. In DNA form, the CDR3 reads TGTGCCAGCAGTGACGGGACAGATATCTACGAGCAGTACTTC.

The chain employs TRBV7-6 and TRBJ2-2; D unresolved. Trimming took off 2 bases at V and 4 bases at J, with 8 bases between the two ends. Looked up from germline, CDR1 is SGHVS and CDR2 is FNYEAQ. This CDR3 contains 14 residues. The CDR3 sequence is CASSLWQSTGELFF. CDR3 DNA sequence: TGTGCCAGCAGCTTATGGCAGAGCACCGGGGAGCTGTTTTTT.

CDR3 residues: CASSQDLNNLVAFF. The CDR3 nucleotides read TGTGCCAGCAGCCAAGATCTGAACAATTTGGTAGCTTTCTTT. The chain couples TRBV14 to TRBJ1-1; D not certain. V shed 0 bases and J shed 10 bases, with 15 bases lying between them. The CDR3 is 14 amino acids. From germline, CDR1 is SGHDN and CDR2 FVKESK. The complete variable domain, with remaining parts taken from reference TRBV14 and TRBJ1-1, reads EAGVTQFPSHSVIEKGQTVTLRCDPISGHDNLYWYRRVMGKEIKFLLHFVKESKQDESGMPNNRFLAERTGGTYSTLKVQPAELEDSGVYFCASSQDLNNLVAFFGQGTRLTVV.

This chain joins TRBV4-1 and TRBJ2-1; 7 bases align to TRBD2. Trimming removed 4 bases from V and 9 bases from J; junction bases left unmatched: 9. Germline CDR1 MGHRA, CDR2 YSYEKL. This CDR3 is 14 amino acids long. The CDR3 nucleotides are TGCGCCAGCAGCCGCCTGGGGGGGGGTCCTGAGCAGTTCTTC. Encoded protein: CASSRLGGGPEQFF.

The V call is TRBV27, the J call TRBJ2-7; D remains ambiguous. Trimming took 6 bases from V and 2 from J, leaving 14 bases between them. CDR1 and CDR2 (germline): MNHEY, SMNVEV (reference sequence). This CDR3 is 14 amino acids long. The CDR3 sequence: CASRVRGKTYEQYF. DNA for the CDR3: TGTGCCAGCAGGGTCCGTGGCAAAACCTACGAGCAGTACTTC.

V usage is TRBV19 and J usage is TRBJ2-1, with a possible D match to TRBD2 (7 bases). The germline CDR1 and CDR2 sequences are LNHDA and SQIVND (reference sequence). Trimming pared 1 base from V and 10 bases from J, leaving 14 bases between. The CDR3 covers 14 residues. The CDR3 here is CASSIVEGGVEQFF. DNA for the CDR3: TGTGCCAGTAGTATAGTGGAAGGGGGGGTAGAGCAGTTCTTC.

This clone was counted once. This sequence joins TRBV4-1 and TRBJ2-1; TRBD1 matches at 9 bases. With V trimmed by 3 bases and J by 2 bases, 2 bases remained unmatched. Germline CDR1 MGHRA, CDR2 YSYEKL. The length of the CDR3 is 15 residues. The CDR3 region has the DNA TGCGCCAGCAGCCATACAGGGGGCCCCTACAATGAGCAGTTCTTC. The encoded protein is CASSHTGGPYNEQFF.

This clone showed up just a few times. V usage is TRBV10-3 and J usage is TRBJ1-1; D possibly corresponds to TRBD1 (6 bases). The V end was cut by 0 bases, the J end by 10 bases, with 12 bases between. CDR3 size: 13 residues. CDR1 is ENHRY and CDR2 is SYGVKD in the germline V gene. CDR3 nucleotide sequence: TGTGCCATCAGTGAGTCGTCAGGGGATGGAGCTTTCTTT. It translates to CAISESSGDGAFF.

A remark on this clone: The sample carries other DNA sequences with the same CDR3. The genes are TRBV5-1 and TRBJ2-7; 9 bases match TRBD1. The junction had 3 bases not matched to a gene; V was cut back by 0 bases and J by 2 bases. In germline, CDR1 is SGHRS, CDR2 YFSETQ. This CDR3 is built from 15 residues. The CDR3 coding sequence is TGCGCCAGCAGCTTGGACAGGGGGCCGACCTACGAGCAGTACTTC. Its protein is CASSLDRGPTYEQYF.

The genes are TRBV9 and TRBJ1-5; TRBD1 matches 9 bases. The germline CDR1 and CDR2 sequences are SGDLS and YYNGEE. The CDR3 sequence is 15 residues long. V shed 2 bases and J 4 bases; nucleotides not matched to a gene: 4. CDR3 DNA: TGTGCCAGCAGCGTGGGCGGGACAGGGAATCAGCCCCAGCATTTT. Its translation: CASSVGGTGNQPQHF.